Shown below are 5 T cell receptor beta chains from a single sample sequenced in a study of type 1 regulatory T cells. TCRdb used MiXCR to reprocess the reads, holding one entry per CDR3 protein. The sample holds 80,000 to 100,000 distinct CDR3 sequences, 31% seen once. The sample consisted of CD4+ T cells, either the whole sample or a sorted fraction (not recorded which). Every receptor here comes from a human donor in good health.

V is TRBV20-1 and J is TRBJ1-1, with TRBD1 matching 7 bases. The trim removed 2 bases at V and 5 bases at J, leaving 2 bases unmatched. Germline assignment: CDR1 DFQATT and CDR2 SNEGSKA (reference sequence). This CDR3 comprises 12 residues. The CDR3 region is CSARRDRTEAFF. For the CDR3, the DNA is TGCAGTGCTAGAAGGGACAGAACTGAAGCTTTCTTT.

The chain couples TRBV7-2 to TRBJ2-3; D gene ambiguous. The CDR3 has 14 residues. V lost 4 bases and J 4 bases, leaving 12 bases between the germline ends. CDR1 and CDR2 (germline): SGHTA, FQGNSA. The DNA of the CDR3 is TGTGCCAGCAGCTCTACGAGAACCCCAGATACGCAGTATTTT. It is translated as CASSSTRTPDTQYF.

This clonotype was seen a few times. This rearrangement joins TRBV20-1 to TRBJ2-7; D possibly corresponds to TRBD2 (5 bases). The germline V gene encodes CDR1 DFQATT and CDR2 SNEGSKA (reference sequence). The CDR3 consists of 15 residues. V was clipped by 5 bases and J by 4 bases, with 21 bases between them. For the CDR3, the DNA is TGCAGTGCTCCGAGATCCGCGGGCATTAAGTACGAGCAGTACTTC. Amino acids: CSAPRSAGIKYEQYF.

This sequence joins TRBV29-1 and TRBJ2-7, with 9 bases lining up with TRBD2. Germline loops: CDR1 SQVTM, CDR2 ANQGSEA. The CDR3 runs to 12 residues. Germline trimming cut 6 bases from V and 2 bases from J; bases unmatched to any gene: 2. The CDR3 DNA reads as TGCAGCGTCGTAGCGGGAGCCTACGAGCAGTACTTC. It codes for CSVVAGAYEQYF.

This clonotype has just a few counts. The V call is TRBV7-2, the J call TRBJ1-1; weak D call: TRBD1 (5 bases). Trimming took 3 bases from V and 0 from J, leaving 11 bases between them. From germline, CDR1 is SGHTA and CDR2 FQGNSA. The CDR3 consists of 15 residues. As DNA, the CDR3 is TGTGCCAGCAGCTTTAGTGGGGGGGTGAACACTGAAGCTTTCTTT. Protein product: CASSFSGGVNTEAFF.